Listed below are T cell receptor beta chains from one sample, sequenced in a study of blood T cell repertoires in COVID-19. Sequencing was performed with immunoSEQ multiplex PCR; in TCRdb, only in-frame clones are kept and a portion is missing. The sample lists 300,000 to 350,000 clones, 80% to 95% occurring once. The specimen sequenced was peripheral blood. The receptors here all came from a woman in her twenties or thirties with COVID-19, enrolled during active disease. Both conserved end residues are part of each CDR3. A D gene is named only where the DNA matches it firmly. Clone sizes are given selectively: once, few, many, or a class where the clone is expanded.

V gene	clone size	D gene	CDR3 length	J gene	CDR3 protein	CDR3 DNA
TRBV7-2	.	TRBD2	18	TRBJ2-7	CASSLASLTSGRSYEQYF	TGTGCCAGCAGCTTAGCGTCCTTGACTAGCGGGAGATCCTACGAGCAGTACTTC
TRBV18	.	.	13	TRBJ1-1	CASSPTPNTEAFF	TGTGCCAGCTCCCCAACACCGAACACTGAAGCTTTCTTT
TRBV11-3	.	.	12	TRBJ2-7	CASSLGRGEQYF	TGTGCCAGCAGCTTAGGCCGGGGCGAGCAGTACTTC
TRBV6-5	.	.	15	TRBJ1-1	CASCFGGYGITEAFF	TGTGCCAGCTGTTTCGGGGGATACGGTATCACTGAAGCTTTCTTT
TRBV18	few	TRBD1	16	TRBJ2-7	CASSRLTGGGVGEQYF	TGTGCCAGCTCACGGCTGACAGGGGGCGGTGTGGGCGAGCAGTACTTC
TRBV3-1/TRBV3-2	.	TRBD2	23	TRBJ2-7	CASRLARGTGPPPSGRAPYEQYF	TGTGCCAGCAGGCTCGCCCGCGGGACAGGCCCTCCCCCTAGCGGGAGGGCCCCCTACGAGCAGTACTTC
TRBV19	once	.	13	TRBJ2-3	CASSTWSADTQYF	TGTGCCAGTAGTACATGGAGCGCAGATACGCAGTATTTT
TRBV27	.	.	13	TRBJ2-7	CASRLGAALEQYF	TGTGCCAGCAGGTTAGGAGCGGCCCTCGAGCAGTACTTC
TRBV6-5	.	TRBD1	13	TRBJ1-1	CVSRDRGLREAFF	TGTGTTTCCCGGGACAGGGGCCTGCGAGAAGCTTTCTTT
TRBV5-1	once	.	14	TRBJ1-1	CASSIKGVNTEAFF	TGCGCCAGCAGCATAAAAGGAGTGAACACTGAAGCTTTCTTT
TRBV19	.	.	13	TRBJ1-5	CASSIAGRQPQHF	TGTGCCAGTAGTATAGCAGGGAGGCAGCCCCAGCATTTT
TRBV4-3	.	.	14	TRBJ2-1	CASSGPGEDNEQFF	TGCGCCAGCAGCGGGCCTGGGGAGGACAATGAGCAGTTCTTC
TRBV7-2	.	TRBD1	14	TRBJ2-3	CASKRDRATDTQYF	TGTGCCAGCAAGAGGGACAGGGCCACAGATACGCAGTATTTT
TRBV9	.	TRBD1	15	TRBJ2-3	CASSARSWGQNTQYF	TGTGCCAGCAGCGCCCGTAGTTGGGGACAGAATACGCAGTATTTT